What follows are 15 T cell receptor beta chains derived from one specimen sequenced in a study of T cell changes during pregnancy in multiple sclerosis. Profiled with immunoSEQ multiplex PCR; TCRdb holds only in-frame clones, not every one. This repertoire shows around 80,000 clones, roughly 94% found once; its top ten account for more than 1.4%. Here the sequenced sample was peripheral blood, taken before pregnancy. These TCRs come from a female donor with multiple sclerosis, enrolled in a pregnancy study.

V and J are TRBV29-1 and TRBJ2-1; TRBD2 is a possible D gene (6 bases). Germline-derived CDR1 and CDR2 are SQVTM and ANQGSEA. This CDR3 region has 12 residues. V lost 4 bases, J lost 7 bases, and 11 bases lay in between. CDR3 sequence reads: CSVGLRGNEQFF. CDR3 DNA: TGCAGCGTTGGACTACGGGGGAATGAGCAGTTCTTC.

This chain links TRBV19 with TRBJ1-1; D is ambiguous. CDR1 and CDR2 from the germline V gene are LNHDA and SQIVND (reference sequence). The length of the CDR3 is 13 residues. V lost 7 bases and J 1 base, leaving 10 bases between the germline ends. CDR3 residues: CASTPRSNTEAFF. The CDR3 DNA reads TGTGCCAGTACCCCCCGTTCGAACACTGAAGCTTTCTTT.

The V and J genes are TRBV13 and TRBJ2-2; TRBD1 matches 7 bases. This CDR3 comprises 15 residues. V was pared by 5 bases and J by 5 bases, with 8 bases of the junction left unmatched. Germline values: CDR1 PRHDT, CDR2 FYEKMQ (reference sequence). CDR3 sequence (DNA): TGTGCCAGCAGCCTAAAACAGGGGCGTACCGGGGAGCTGTTTTTT. This encodes CASSLKQGRTGELFF.

In its sample, this clone was seen once. The chain combines TRBV6-7 with TRBJ1-2, with TRBD1 as a possible D gene (6 bases). TRBV6-7 is identified as an open reading frame with a role that is uncertain. CDR3 size: 15 residues. V lost 0 bases to trimming and J lost 0 bases, with 8 bases between them. The CDR3 DNA sequence: TGTGCCAGCAGTTACTCGACAGGCACTAACTATGGCTACACCTTC. Amino acids: CASSYSTGTNYGYTF.

The J gene is TRBJ2-5, the V gene TRBV5-1; D is perhaps TRBD2 (6 bases). This CDR3 comprises 11 residues. Looked up from germline, CDR1 is SGHRS and CDR2 is YFSETQ. The V and J ends lost 4 bases and 9 bases respectively, with 10 bases between them. The CDR3 sequence: CASSQEGSQYF. The CDR3 region has the DNA TGCGCCAGCAGCCAGGAGGGGTCCCAGTACTTC.

The V gene is TRBV6-5, the J gene TRBJ1-2, with D perhaps TRBD1 (5 bases). The germline CDR1 and CDR2 sequences are MNHEY and SVGAGI. Deletions cut 5 bases from V and 4 bases from J, with 11 bases between. This CDR3 has 13 residues. CDR3 in DNA: TGTGCCAGCAGTCTCCAGGGTCCCTATGGCTACACCTTC. It yields the protein CASSLQGPYGYTF.

V gene TRBV6-1 combines with J gene TRBJ2-7, with D perhaps matching TRBD1 (6 bases). This CDR3 comprises 15 residues. The germline gives CDR1 MNHNS, CDR2 SASEGT. The V gene lost 5 bases and the J gene lost 0 bases, with 14 bases spanning the gap. This CDR3 reads CASSKEQGHSYEQYF. DNA of the CDR3: TGTGCCAGCAGTAAGGAACAGGGCCACTCCTACGAGCAGTACTTC.

The chain has TRBV9 and TRBJ2-4; possible D gene TRBD1, 5 bases. CDR1 and CDR2 (germline): SGDLS, YYNGEE. Trimming left V 3 bases short and J 2 bases short, with 12 bases between. The CDR3 loop spans 15 amino acids. The CDR3 here is CASSEGQGPKNIQYF. DNA for the CDR3: TGTGCCAGCAGCGAGGGCCAGGGTCCCAAAAACATTCAGTACTTC.

The gene calls are TRBV10-3 and TRBJ2-7; 8 nucleotides match TRBD1. The CDR3 spans 13 residues. Germline V gives CDR1 ENHRY, CDR2 SYGVKD. With 10 bases clipped from V and 5 bases from J, the junction kept 10 bases outside the gene matches. CDR3 nucleotides: TGTGCCACCCTCCAATGGACAGGGAACGAGCAGTACTTC. Its translation: CATLQWTGNEQYF.

The chain couples TRBV19 to TRBJ2-5; maybe TRBD1 (6 bases). Between the trimmed V and J ends, which lost 4 bases and 2 bases, there was a span of 8 bases. The CDR3 is made up of 13 amino acids. The germline gives CDR1 LNHDA, CDR2 SQIVND (reference sequence). The CDR3 nucleotides are TGTGCCAGTAGTAGGACAGTTCAAGAGACCCAGTACTTC. Protein sequence: CASSRTVQETQYF.

This chain connects TRBV7-8 to TRBJ1-1, with 8 bases identical to TRBD1. The V segment lost 4 bases and the J segment 0 bases; nucleotides outside the gene matches: 7. This CDR3 comprises 16 residues. In germline, CDR1 is SGHVS, CDR2 FQNEAQ. CDR3: CASSSRTGPMNTEAFF. For the CDR3, the DNA is TGTGCCAGCAGCTCCCGGACAGGGCCTATGAACACTGAAGCTTTCTTT.

V and J are TRBV5-4 and TRBJ2-2, with 7 nucleotides matching TRBD2. The CDR3 is made up of 12 amino acids. Trimming removed 0 bases from V and 11 bases from J; junction bases left unmatched: 1. The germline CDR1 and CDR2 sequences are SGHNT and YYREEE (reference sequence). Here the CDR3 reads CASSLGGGELFF. The CDR3 region has the DNA TGTGCCAGCAGCTTGGGCGGGGGTGAGCTGTTTTTT. The whole variable domain, remainder taken from reference TRBV5-4 and TRBJ2-2, is ETGVTQSPTHLIKTRGQQVTLRCSSQSGHNTVSWYQQALGQGPQFIFQYYREEENGRGNFPPRFSGLQFPNYSSELNVNALELDDSALYLCASSLGGGELFFGEGSRLTVL.

V gene TRBV14 combines with J gene TRBJ1-2, with TRBD1 as a possible D gene (5 bases). The V gene's germline CDR1 is SGHDN and CDR2 FVKESK. The V and J ends lost 3 bases and 7 bases respectively, with 15 bases between them. CDR3 size: 14 residues. CDR3 DNA: TGTGCCAGCAGCCAGTTTCGGGGGGATAGTGGCTACACCTTC. Protein sequence: CASSQFRGDSGYTF.

The chain has TRBV10-3 and TRBJ2-7; TRBD2 aligns across 11 bases. V shed 5 bases and J 0 bases; nucleotides not matched to a gene: 12. The V gene's germline CDR1 is ENHRY and CDR2 SYGVKD. This CDR3 spans 18 amino acids. The CDR3 sequence is CAISLAGGPLTISYEQYF. CDR3 sequence (DNA): TGTGCCATCAGTTTAGCGGGGGGGCCCCTTACCATCTCCTACGAGCAGTACTTC.

As concerns this clone: The germline gene is not matched at one end of the junction; a read error may be the cause. The CDR3 sequence is CASSQVTQAPNPFF. CDR3 bases: TGCGCCAGCAGCCAAGTAACACAGGCGCCTAATCCGTTCTTC. This chain connects TRBV4-1 to TRBJ2-7, with D perhaps matching TRBD1 (5 bases). Germline CDR1 is MGHRA and CDR2 is YSYEKL. This CDR3 contains 14 residues.